The rows below give T cell receptor beta chains drawn from one sample of a study. TCRdb ran MiXCR on the RT-PCR reads and lists one entry per CDR3 protein. The table has fewer than 800,000 distinct CDR3 sequences, approximately 15% seen once. Sequenced material: memory CD4+ T cells from blood. The receptors stem from a female donor in good health, serving as a healthy control. Both conserved end residues are part of each CDR3. Each record gives: J gene, D gene, V gene, clone size, CDR3 protein, CDR3 DNA. The D gene is left open where the match is weak. The size of a clone is reported for some rows only, either as once, few or many, or as a class for expanded clones.

TRBJ1-5	.	TRBV12-3/TRBV12-4	many	CASSVEGGLANQPQHF	TGTGCCAGCAGTGTAGAGGGTGGGTTAGCCAATCAGCCCCAGCATTTT
TRBJ2-3	TRBD2	TRBV20-1	.	CSASGTSGGALDTQYF	TGCAGTGCTAGTGGGACTAGCGGGGGGGCATTGGATACGCAGTATTTT
TRBJ2-5	.	TRBV10-3	many	CAIRQEETQYF	TGTGCCATCAGACAGGAAGAGACCCAGTACTTC
TRBJ2-5	.	TRBV6-2/TRBV6-3	many	CASSRIQAGITQETQYF	TGTGCCAGCAGTCGAATCCAGGCTGGGATAACACAAGAGACCCAGTACTTC
TRBJ2-1	.	TRBV29-1	many	CSVGILGTGSGNEQFF	TGCAGCGTTGGGATACTTGGGACTGGGAGTGGCAATGAGCAGTTCTTC
TRBJ2-7	TRBD1	TRBV7-9	few	CASSLDRDGDEQYF	TGTGCCAGCAGCCTGGACAGGGATGGGGACGAGCAGTACTTC
TRBJ2-1	TRBD2	TRBV7-7	few	CASSGRLAGGLSSYNEQFF	TGTGCCAGCAGCGGGCGACTAGCGGGAGGTCTGAGCTCCTACAATGAGCAGTTCTTC
TRBJ2-3	.	TRBV27	.	CASRPPPGTSTDTQYF	TGTGCCAGCAGGCCTCCCCCAGGAACTAGCACAGATACGCAGTATTTT
TRBJ1-5	TRBD1	TRBV5-6	.	CASSRGQGDDQHF	TGTGCCAGCAGCCGAGGACAGGGAGATGATCAGCATTTT
TRBJ2-4	TRBD2	TRBV20-1	.	CSARGLAGGRGAIQYF	TGCAGTGCTAGGGGACTAGCGGGAGGAAGAGGCGCCATTCAGTACTTC
TRBJ1-5	.	TRBV20-1	few	CSASGSNQPQHF	TGCAGTGCTTCCGGGAGCAATCAGCCCCAGCATTTT
TRBJ1-4	TRBD1	TRBV20-1	few	CSASSNRGGEKLFF	TGCAGTGCTAGTTCAAACAGGGGGGGTGAAAAACTGTTTTTT
TRBJ2-1	.	TRBV7-8	many	CASSQDSNNEQFF	TGTGCCAGCAGCCAGGACAGCAACAATGAGCAGTTCTTC
TRBJ2-7	TRBD1	TRBV28	.	CASTPGTGYDEQYF	TGTGCCAGCACCCCGGGGACAGGGTACGACGAGCAGTACTTC
TRBJ1-1	.	TRBV9	.	CASSPQGRGETEAFF	TGTGCCAGCAGCCCACAGGGCAGGGGAGAAACTGAAGCTTTCTTT
TRBJ1-1	TRBD1	TRBV12-3/TRBV12-4	few	CASRRDRHTEAFF	TGTGCCAGCAGGAGGGACAGACACACTGAAGCTTTCTTT
TRBJ2-2	.	TRBV10-1	few	CASSEIRTGELFF	TGCGCCAGCAGTGAGATCCGGACCGGGGAGCTGTTTTTT
TRBJ2-4	.	TRBV28	few	CASSLTGPNIQYF	TGTGCCAGCAGTTTAACAGGGCCAAACATTCAGTACTTC
TRBJ2-3	TRBD2	TRBV10-3	many	CAIRLAGDSTDTQYF	TGTGCCATCAGGCTAGCGGGGGATAGCACAGATACGCAGTATTTT
TRBJ2-4	TRBD2	TRBV27	.	CASSSPTSGRASNIQYF	TGTGCCAGCAGTTCGCCGACTAGCGGGAGGGCCTCGAACATTCAGTACTTC
TRBJ2-5	.	TRBV4-3	many	CASSQTGRETQYF	TGCGCCAGCAGCCAGACGGGGCGGGAGACCCAGTACTTC
TRBJ2-1	.	TRBV5-1	few	CASSLALGGGLYNEQFF	TGCGCCAGCAGCTTGGCCCTCGGTGGCGGCCTTTACAATGAGCAGTTCTTC
TRBJ1-2	.	TRBV7-2	few	CASSFQWAGSYTF	TGTGCCAGCAGCTTCCAATGGGCGGGCAGCTACACCTTC
TRBJ1-2	TRBD1	TRBV27	.	CASSLESTGGLGGYTF	TGTGCCAGCAGTTTAGAATCGACAGGGGGCCTGGGGGGCTACACCTTC
TRBJ2-3	TRBD2	TRBV6-2/TRBV6-3	many	CASSYGQRESDTQYF	TGTGCCAGCAGTTACGGGCAGCGGGAGTCAGATACGCAGTATTTT
TRBJ2-7	.	TRBV5-1	.	CASSLARELARDEQYF	TGCGCCAGCAGCTTGGCGAGGGAGCTTGCTAGGGACGAGCAGTACTTC
TRBJ2-2	TRBD2	TRBV3-1	few	CASEAGGNTGELFF	TGTGCCAGCGAAGCGGGGGGGAACACCGGGGAGCTGTTTTTT
TRBJ1-1	TRBD1	TRBV15	few	CATSRYDRADTEAFF	TGTGCCACCAGCAGATACGACAGGGCAGACACTGAAGCTTTCTTT
TRBJ2-3	TRBD2	TRBV7-2	few	CASSPLVAGVDTQYF	TGTGCCAGCAGCCCCCTCGTAGCGGGGGTAGATACGCAGTATTTT
TRBJ2-3	TRBD2	TRBV5-1	few	CASSRSRGGGGTDTQYF	TGCGCCAGCAGCAGGAGTCGAGGCGGGGGGGGAACAGATACGCAGTATTTT